A selection of T cell receptor beta chains follows, all from one sample in a study of cytomegalovirus exposure and HLA in healthy donors. Method: immunoSEQ multiplex PCR; TCRdb's copy keeps in-frame clones and lacks some. The sample shows under 150,000 clones, over 65% of them seen only once. Sequencing input: PBMCs. These receptors all come from a woman under 30 in good health and CMV-seronegative. The CDR3 runs from the conserved cysteine through the conserved F or W. Fields, in order: V gene, clone size, J gene, D gene, CDR3 DNA, CDR3 protein. A D gene is named only where the DNA matches it firmly. Clone size, where shown, is once, few, many, or a class for clones that have expanded.

TRBV7-2	.	TRBJ1-2	TRBD1	TGTGCCAGCAGCTTAGCGGACAGGGGCACCTATGGCTACACCTTC	CASSLADRGTYGYTF
TRBV19	.	TRBJ1-5	TRBD1	TGTGCCAGTAGTCCGGAGGGGGCCCACCAGCCCCAGCATTTT	CASSPEGAHQPQHF
TRBV27	few	TRBJ1-3	.	TGTGCCAGCAGTTTAAGAGATTCTGGAAACACCATATATTTT	CASSLRDSGNTIYF
TRBV5-1	few	TRBJ2-1	TRBD2	TGCGCCAGCAGCTTGGCGGGACTAGCGAAGACTGAGCAGTTCTTC	CASSLAGLAKTEQFF
TRBV29-1	.	TRBJ1-2	TRBD1	TGCAGCGTTTTACCGGGACAGGCTTTCTATGGCTACACCTTC	CSVLPGQAFYGYTF
TRBV10-3	.	TRBJ1-6	.	TGTGCCATCAGGGAGACAGTTAATTCACCCCTCCACTTT	CAIRETVNSPLHF
TRBV19	.	TRBJ2-7	.	TGTGCCAGTAGTATGCGAGACGAGCAGTACTTC	CASSMRDEQYF
TRBV19	once	TRBJ1-2	TRBD1	TGTGCCAGTAGCCGGACAGGGGACTGGTCTAACTATGGCTACACCTTC	CASSRTGDWSNYGYTF
TRBV28	.	TRBJ1-1	TRBD1	TGTGCCAGCAGGGACAGGTTAATCAACACTGAAGCTTTCTTT	CASRDRLINTEAFF
TRBV30	few	TRBJ1-2	TRBD1	TGTGCCTGGAGTTCTACTCGGACAGGGGCCGGGGTCTATGGCTACACCTTC	CAWSSTRTGAGVYGYTF
TRBV28	.	TRBJ2-1	.	TGTGCCAGCAGTTTACAGGTCCTCGCCTACAATGAGCAGTTCTTC	CASSLQVLAYNEQFF
TRBV19	.	TRBJ2-2	TRBD2	TGTGCCACGGAAGGACTAGCGGCCGGGGAGCTGTTTTTT	CATEGLAAGELFF
TRBV9	.	TRBJ2-3	TRBD2	TGTGCCAGCAGCGAGGGACTAGTGTGGGGCGCTAGCACAGATACGCAGTATTTT	CASSEGLVWGASTDTQYF
TRBV6-4	.	TRBJ1-1	TRBD1	TGTGCCAGCCCGGGACAGGGTTTTGAAGCTTTCTTT	CASPGQGFEAFF
TRBV7-9	.	TRBJ2-5	.	TGTGCCAGCAGCTTAGCTCCCGCGGAGACCCAGTACTTC	CASSLAPAETQYF
TRBV5-4	few	TRBJ2-5	.	TGTGCCAGCAGCGACAGGAAATCTCCGACTAACCAAGAGACCCAGTACTTC	CASSDRKSPTNQETQYF
TRBV29-1	.	TRBJ1-1	.	TGCAGCGTTGAAGAAGGGGCGAACACTGAAGCTTTCTTT	CSVEEGANTEAFF
TRBV7-2	few	TRBJ2-7	.	TGTGCCAGCAGCTCCCTATTGTACGAGCAGTACTTC	CASSSLLYEQYF
TRBV7-8	.	TRBJ1-1	.	TGTGCCAGCAGCTTAGGAAGCCCCTTCGGTACTGAAGCTTTCTTT	CASSLGSPFGTEAFF
TRBV11-2	.	TRBJ1-1	TRBD1	TGTGCCAGCAGCTTAACAGGGGGCATGGGCACTGAAGCTTTCTTT	CASSLTGGMGTEAFF
TRBV4-1	.	TRBJ2-2	.	TGCGCCAGCAGCCAAGCGGGAGTGAACACCGGGGAGCTGTTTTTT	CASSQAGVNTGELFF
TRBV29-1	.	TRBJ1-2	.	TGCAGCGTTGACGGTGCCAATGGGAGGTATGGCTACACCTTC	CSVDGANGRYGYTF
TRBV30	.	TRBJ1-1	.	TGTGCCTGGAGTGTACAGGGGAACACTGAAGCTTTCTTT	CAWSVQGNTEAFF
TRBV28	.	TRBJ1-3	.	TGTGCCAGCAGTTCCGCAGGGCTTACTGGAAACACCATATATTTT	CASSSAGLTGNTIYF
TRBV4-3	few	TRBJ2-2	TRBD1	TGCGCCAGCAGCCAAGGACAGGGTTATAGATCGAACACCGGGGAGCTGTTTTTT	CASSQGQGYRSNTGELFF
TRBV19	.	TRBJ2-5	TRBD1	TGTGCCAGTAGCACCACAGGGGGCGCGGACGAGACCCAGTACTTC	CASSTTGGADETQYF
TRBV28	.	TRBJ1-5	.	TGTGCCAGCAGCCCTACGGTCAATCAGCCCCAGCATTTT	CASSPTVNQPQHF
TRBV2	.	TRBJ2-1	.	TGTGCCAGAACAGTTTACAATGAGCAGTTCTTC	CARTVYNEQFF
TRBV19	.	TRBJ2-2	TRBD2	TGTGCCAGTAAGGTAGCGGGGGCCGCGAACACCGGGGAGCTGTTTTTT	CASKVAGAANTGELFF
TRBV10-3	.	TRBJ2-1	TRBD1	TGTGCCATCAGTGAGTCCGACAGGGGTGAGCAGTTCTTC	CAISESDRGEQFF
TRBV6-1	.	TRBJ1-5	.	TGTGCCAGCAGTATTGGGCAGTTGAATCAGCCCCAGCATTTT	CASSIGQLNQPQHF
TRBV29-1	.	TRBJ1-1	.	TGCAGCGCCGCCCCGGGTTCTGAAGCTTTCTTT	CSAAPGSEAFF
TRBV9	.	TRBJ2-5	TRBD1	TGTGCCAGCAGCGCCCGGGACAGGGCAACGGAGACCCAGTACTTC	CASSARDRATETQYF
TRBV20-1	once	TRBJ2-7	.	TGCAGTCGTCAGGGCTTTGACGAGCAGTACTTC	CSRQGFDEQYF
TRBV27	.	TRBJ2-1	.	TGTGCCAGCAAAAGGCGGGGAGATAACAATGAGCAGTTCTTC	CASKRRGDNNEQFF
TRBV5-1	.	TRBJ2-7	.	TGCGCCAGCAGCCCCCTAGGTGGGAGGACCTACGAGCAGTACTTC	CASSPLGGRTYEQYF
TRBV28	.	TRBJ1-4	.	TGTGCCAGCGTGCAGGGTAATGAAAAACTGTTTTTT	CASVQGNEKLFF
TRBV7-9	.	TRBJ1-5	.	TGTGCCAGCAGCTTAGGGGGGCTAGGGCAGCCCCAGCATTTT	CASSLGGLGQPQHF
TRBV11-3	.	TRBJ2-4	TRBD1	TGTGCCAGCAGCCCCGGACAGGGGGACATTCAGTACTTC	CASSPGQGDIQYF
TRBV5-6	few	TRBJ2-1	.	TGTGCCAGCAGCTTGCTACCAAATGAGCAGTTCTTC	CASSLLPNEQFF
TRBV7-2	few	TRBJ2-1	TRBD1	TGTGCCAGCAGCTTATATCAGGGGGCCAGCAATGAGCAGTTCTTC	CASSLYQGASNEQFF
TRBV11-2	once	TRBJ2-1	TRBD2	TGTGCCAGCAGCTCCATCCAGACTAGCGGGCTTGGCGATGAGCAGTTCTTC	CASSSIQTSGLGDEQFF
TRBV25-1	.	TRBJ1-5	TRBD1	TGTGCCAGCAGTGCGGGACAGGGGTTTAATCAGCCCCAGCATTTT	CASSAGQGFNQPQHF
TRBV7-2	few	TRBJ1-1	.	TGTGCCAGCAGCCGCACCACCCGACCTCCCCTGGAGGCTTTCTTT	CASSRTTRPPLEAFF
TRBV27	.	TRBJ2-1	TRBD2	TGTGCCAGCAGTTTTGGAGCGGGAGGGGTCGGTGAGCAGTTCTTC	CASSFGAGGVGEQFF
TRBV28	.	TRBJ2-7	.	TGTGCCAGCAGTTTGGGCAGCCGCTCCTACGAGCAGTACTTC	CASSLGSRSYEQYF
TRBV6-4	few	TRBJ2-5	TRBD1	TGTGCCAGCAGTGACGGGACAGGGTCGGCAGAGACCCAGTACTTC	CASSDGTGSAETQYF
TRBV5-1	.	TRBJ1-2	.	TGCGCCAGCAGCTTGGCCTCGACAGGAATCTATGGCTACACCTTC	CASSLASTGIYGYTF
TRBV28	.	TRBJ2-5	.	TGTGCCAGCAGTTTATATCGGACAGATTGGGCCCAGTACTTC	CASSLYRTDWAQYF
TRBV10-1	few	TRBJ1-6	TRBD1	TGCGCCAGCAGTCCTGGGACAGGACGGTCACCCCTCCACTTT	CASSPGTGRSPLHF
TRBV7-8	.	TRBJ2-5	TRBD1	TGTGCCAGCAGCGACAGGGGGGTGGAGACCCAGTACTTC	CASSDRGVETQYF
TRBV28	.	TRBJ2-5	TRBD2	TGTGCCAGCAGCCGACTAGCGGGGCTCCAAGAGACCCAGTACTTC	CASSRLAGLQETQYF
TRBV18	.	TRBJ2-4	TRBD1	TGTGCCAGCTCACTCAACAGGGGGCACAAAAACATTCAGTACTTC	CASSLNRGHKNIQYF
TRBV29-1	.	TRBJ2-1	TRBD2	TGCAGCGTTGAATGGTCTGCCGGGGGGAGGAATGAGCAGTTCTTC	CSVEWSAGGRNEQFF
TRBV6-4	.	TRBJ1-1	.	TGTGCCAGCAGTGGTGGGAGGCGGTACACTGAAGCTTTCTTT	CASSGGRRYTEAFF